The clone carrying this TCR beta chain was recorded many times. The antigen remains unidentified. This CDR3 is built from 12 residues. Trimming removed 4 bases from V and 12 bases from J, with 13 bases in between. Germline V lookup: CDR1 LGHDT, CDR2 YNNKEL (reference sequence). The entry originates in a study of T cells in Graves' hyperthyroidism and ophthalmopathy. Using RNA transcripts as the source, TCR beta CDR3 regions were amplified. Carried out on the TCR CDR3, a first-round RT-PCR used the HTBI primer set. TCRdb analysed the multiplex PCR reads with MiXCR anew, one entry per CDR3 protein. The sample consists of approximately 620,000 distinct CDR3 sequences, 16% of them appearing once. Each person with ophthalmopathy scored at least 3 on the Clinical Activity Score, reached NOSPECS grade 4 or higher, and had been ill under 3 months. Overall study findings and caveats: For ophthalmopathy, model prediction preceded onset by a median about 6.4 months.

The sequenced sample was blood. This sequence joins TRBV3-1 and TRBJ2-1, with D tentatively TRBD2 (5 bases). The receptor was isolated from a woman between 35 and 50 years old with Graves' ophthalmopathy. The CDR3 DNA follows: TGTGCCAGCAGCCGCCGCCCAGAGGGGCAGTTCTTC. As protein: CASSRRPEGQFF.